The 8 T cell receptor beta chains given below trace back to one sample, sequenced in a study of blood T cells in healthy people across ages. PCR was performed a second time for 7 to 11 cycles using a sample-barcoded 5' primer and a J-beta primer mix. TCRdb fed the 5' RACE reads into MiXCR, producing one record per CDR3 protein. Here the sample spans roughly 2 million distinct CDR3 sequences, 40% to 55% being singletons. Sequencing used blood. These receptors were collected from a woman aged 40 to 50 in good health.

This chain links TRBV5-1 with TRBJ1-2, with 10 bases identical to TRBD1. V lost 4 bases and J lost 3; bases outside the gene matches: 9. The CDR3 length is 16 residues. Germline values: CDR1 SGHRS, CDR2 YFSETQ. CDR3 protein: CASSHNEDRGDYGYTF. As DNA, the CDR3 is TGCGCCAGCAGCCATAATGAGGACAGGGGGGACTATGGCTACACCTTC.

Worth noting for this clonotype: A much larger clone differs from this one at a single base, so this may be a read error. V is TRBV20-1 and J is TRBJ2-5, with D tentatively TRBD2 (6 bases). The germline CDR1 and CDR2 sequences are DFQATT and SNEGSKA (reference sequence). V was shortened by 0 bases and J by 11 bases, with 16 bases between the two germline ends. CDR3 length: 13 amino acids. In DNA form, the CDR3 reads TGCAGTGCTAGAGATCGAGGGCGGGGTGAGCAGTACTTC. This encodes CSARDRGRGEQYF.

This clonotype was counted a single time. V and J are TRBV2 and TRBJ2-3; perhaps TRBD2 as D (6 bases). CDR3 length equals 14 residues. Germline CDR1 is SNHLY and CDR2 is FYNNEI. In nucleotides, the CDR3 is TGTGCGGAAGGGCGGGACCTAAACACAGATACGCAGTATTTT. Translating gives CAEGRDLNTDTQYF.

The J gene is TRBJ2-7, the V gene TRBV5-6; 7 bases agree with TRBD2. Germline-derived CDR1 and CDR2 are SGHDT and YYEEEE. The CDR3 spans 16 residues. V was clipped by 0 bases and J by 6 bases; unmatched bases: 12. The CDR3 spells CASSLEGRGTFSEQYF. CDR3 DNA sequence: TGTGCCAGCAGCTTGGAAGGGCGGGGGACGTTTTCCGAGCAGTACTTC.

This rearrangement joins TRBV6-5 to TRBJ1-2, with D hard to call. There are 16 residues in the CDR3. Per the germline V gene, CDR1 is MNHEY and CDR2 is SVGAGI. Trimming left V 6 bases short and J 7 bases short, with 24 bases between. The CDR3 is CASRRQNGPFLAGYTF. The CDR3, as DNA: TGTGCCAGCAGACGTCAGAACGGACCCTTTCTGGCTGGCTACACCTTC.

Details on this clonotype: A read error is possible here, since a much larger clone lies one base away. The CDR3 ends on some other residue instead of the conserved phenylalanine or tryptophan, so this is likely a read error. The V gene is TRBV20-1, the J gene TRBJ2-1; TRBD2 matches 7 bases. J lost 7 bases, V lost 8 bases, and 11 bases had no gene match. The CDR3 totals 13 residues. The germline V gene encodes CDR1 DFQATT and CDR2 SNEGSKA (reference sequence). The CDR3 DNA reads as TGCAGTCGATCCCCGCCCGGGGGGAATGAGCAGTTCCTC. Residues: CSRSPPGGNEQFL.

The chain combines TRBV5-8 with TRBJ2-7; D possibly uses TRBD1 or TRBD2 (5 bases each). The CDR3 consists of 15 residues. Germline V gives CDR1 SGHTS, CDR2 YDEGEE. The ends were cut back, 4 bases at V and 2 bases at J, with 16 bases in the middle. The CDR3 loop is CASSGRGERTYEQYF. CDR3 sequence (DNA): TGTGCCAGCAGCGGAAGAGGGGAAAGGACCTACGAGCAGTACTTC.

This clonotype was recorded a few times. The chain uses TRBV29-1 and TRBJ2-7, with no clear D. With 1 base removed from V and 7 bases from J, the gap between germline ends came to 14 bases. Germline V gene lookup returns CDR1 SQVTM and CDR2 ANQGSEA. CDR3 length: 13 amino acids. The CDR3 reads CSVEATSNGEQYF. CDR3 nucleotides: TGCAGCGTTGAAGCGACGTCGAATGGGGAGCAGTACTTC.